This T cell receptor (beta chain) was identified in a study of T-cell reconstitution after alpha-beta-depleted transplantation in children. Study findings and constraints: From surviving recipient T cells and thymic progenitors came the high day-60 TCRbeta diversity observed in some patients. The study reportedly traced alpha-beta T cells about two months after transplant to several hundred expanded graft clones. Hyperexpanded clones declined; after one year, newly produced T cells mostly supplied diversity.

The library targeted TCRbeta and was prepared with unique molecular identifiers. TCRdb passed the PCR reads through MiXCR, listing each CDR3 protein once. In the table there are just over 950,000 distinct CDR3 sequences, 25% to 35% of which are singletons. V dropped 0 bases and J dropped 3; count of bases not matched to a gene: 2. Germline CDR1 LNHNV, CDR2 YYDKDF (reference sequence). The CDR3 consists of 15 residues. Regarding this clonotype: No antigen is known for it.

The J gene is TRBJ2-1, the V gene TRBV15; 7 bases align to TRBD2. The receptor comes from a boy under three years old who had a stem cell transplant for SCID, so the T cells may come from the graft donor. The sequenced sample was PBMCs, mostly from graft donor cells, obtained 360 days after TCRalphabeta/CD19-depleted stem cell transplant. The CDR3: CATSRDGGSYNEQFF. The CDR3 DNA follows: TGTGCCACCAGCAGAGACGGCGGGAGCTACAATGAGCAGTTCTTC. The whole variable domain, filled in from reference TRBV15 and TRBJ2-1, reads DAMVIQNPRYQVTQFGKPVTLSCSQTLNHNVMYWYQQKSSQAPKLLFHYYDKDFNNEADTPDNFQSRRPNTSFCFLDIRSPGLGDTAMYLCATSRDGGSYNEQFFGPGTRLTVL.